The clone carrying this T cell receptor beta chain has at least ten counts. The sample comes from a study of low-dose radiotherapy and immunotherapy resistance in tumors. Study overall: Intravenous administration to patients comprised nivolumab at 240 mg every two weeks and ipilimumab at 1 mg/kg every six weeks. Aspirin was administered orally at 300 mg daily for four cycles, commencing on cycle 1 day 1.

Both TCRalpha and TCRbeta chains were reverse transcribed with V-gene-specific primers. TCRs were amplified for roughly 20 PCR cycles with a constant-region primer and V-primer adapter. Amplification (by in vitro transcription) was performed on isolated mRNA. TCRdb reprocessed the reads with MiXCR, giving one entry per CDR3 protein. The sample holds around 90,000 distinct CDR3 sequences, approximately 20% seen once. The time point was: before trial treatment. Ipilimumab, nivolumab, aspirin, low-dose cyclophosphamide and low-dose radiotherapy were administered to donors. The V end was cut by 0 bases, the J end by 3 bases, with 10 bases between. The CDR3 runs 14 residues. The germline CDR1 and CDR2 sequences are SGHNT and YYREEE (reference sequence).

The source is a male donor with prostate cancer. Here the sequenced sample was PBMCs, taken before treatment. The chain couples TRBV5-4 to TRBJ2-7; D might be TRBD1 (6 bases). CDR3 residues: CASSLGTELYEQYF. Here the CDR3 DNA reads TGTGCCAGCAGCTTGGGGACAGAGCTCTACGAGCAGTACTTC.